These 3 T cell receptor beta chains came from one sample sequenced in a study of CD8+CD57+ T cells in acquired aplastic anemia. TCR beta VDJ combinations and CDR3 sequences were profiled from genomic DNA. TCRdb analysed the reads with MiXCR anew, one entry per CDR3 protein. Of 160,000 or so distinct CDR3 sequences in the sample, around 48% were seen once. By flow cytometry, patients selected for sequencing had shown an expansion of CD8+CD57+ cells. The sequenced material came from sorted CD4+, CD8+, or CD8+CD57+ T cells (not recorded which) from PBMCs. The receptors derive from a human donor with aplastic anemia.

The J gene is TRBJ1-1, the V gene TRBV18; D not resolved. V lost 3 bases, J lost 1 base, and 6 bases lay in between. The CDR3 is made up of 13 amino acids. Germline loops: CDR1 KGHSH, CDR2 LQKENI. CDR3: CASSPRGNTEAFF. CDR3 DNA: TGTGCCAGCTCACCTCGGGGGAACACTGAAGCTTTCTTT.

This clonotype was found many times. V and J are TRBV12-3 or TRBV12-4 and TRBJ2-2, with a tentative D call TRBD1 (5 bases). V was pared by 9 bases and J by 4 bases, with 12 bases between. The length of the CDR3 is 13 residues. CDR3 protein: CASLGRRTGELFF. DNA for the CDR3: TGTGCCAGTTTGGGGCGGCGCACCGGGGAGCTGTTTTTT.

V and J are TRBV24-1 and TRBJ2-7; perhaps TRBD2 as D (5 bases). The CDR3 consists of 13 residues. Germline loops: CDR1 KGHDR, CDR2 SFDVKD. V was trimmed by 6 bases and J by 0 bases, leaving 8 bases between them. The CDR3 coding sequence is TGTGCCACCAGTCCCCGGGGCTCCTACGAGCAGTACTTC. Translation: CATSPRGSYEQYF.